This T cell receptor beta chain was retrieved from a study of blood T cell repertoires in COVID-19 (dated by TCRdb to 2019 to 2021). As for the study more broadly: Collaborator samples came from the United States, Italy and Spain and covered acute and convalescent phases of COVID-19. The prospective study material was composed of cDNA or gDNA derived from T cells, B-cell-depleted T cells, or PBMCs. Deeply sampled blood TCRbeta repertoires from subjects exposed to, actively infected with, or recovered from COVID-19 were included in the dataset. The repertoires were released in a freely available public database meant as a resource for research on the immune response to SARS-CoV-2. The samples were drawn from the first 160 participants of the ongoing ImmuneRACE study and from 1,254 subjects provided by 6 global collaborators. Sample metadata almost always included a de-identified subject ID, COVID-19 status, age in years and sex. Where available, HLA class I and class II types were taken from metadata supplied by the sample provider and were not determined by assay-based typing.

Participants in the prospective study were aged about 18 to 95 years, lived in 20 to 25 United States geographic areas, and enrolled through a virtual design. In the prospective study, cohorts were assigned on the basis of participant-reported clinical history obtained from a screening survey and a study questionnaire. ImmuneRACE Cohort 3 recovered participants were defined by two consecutive negative NP/OP PCR tests, healthcare professional clearance, or symptom resolution. Mobile phlebotomists in the prospective study collected whole blood, serum and a nasopharyngeal or oropharyngeal swab from every participant. Participants in the prospective study had the option to provide additional blood draws and questionnaires over a 2-month period. Before DNA extraction, prospective study blood samples were shipped either frozen or at room temperature. The research as a whole found: The amount of clinical and demographic metadata varied by source and participant and was provided uncurated.

This clone was counted only a few times. This clone's antigen is unknown. There are no base qualities to consult, and no much larger clone falls within one base. Other DNA sequences in this sample translate to the same CDR3. TCRbeta CDR3 regions were amplified from genomic DNA by means of the immunoSEQ Assay, a bias-controlled multiplex PCR. The paper's data handling went like this. Nucleated cell counts per sample were estimated from amplification of reference gene primers within the assay. Sequence reads were collapsed and filtered to measure the absolute abundance of every unique TCRbeta CDR3 rearrangement. For each sample, productive Simpson clonality was calculated by taking the square root of Simpson's diversity index across productive rearrangements. TCRdb took this table from immuneACCESS and kept in-frame rearrangements with V and J called. Such tables lack part of the clones; where checked against another copy, unresolved V genes explain under half of the gap, and the rest is unexplained. V, J and clone size are taken as reported in that table, and D and trimming were inferred from the DNA itself. The sample table contains some 200,000 clones; only one count was recorded for about nine tenths of them. The biggest ten clones account for approximately 2.2% of the sample.

Its CDR3 holds 13 amino acids, cysteine through phenylalanine. Only CDR3 DNA is held: 39 bases, read in frame from base 1. CDR1 SGHAT and CDR2 FQNNGV were looked up in the germline V gene. For this chain, trimming is 3 bases at the V end and 3 bases at the J end, and the number of junction bases without a gene match is 0. The source is a woman in her 30s who had recovered from COVID-19. Sequencing was done on a sample of PBMCs or T cells enriched from blood (not recorded which). The sequence links TRBV11-2 to TRBJ1-1; 8 bases in the middle match TRBD1. The CDR3 is CASSLDRDTEAFF. The sequenced DNA is TGTGCCAGCAGCTTGGACAGGGACACTGAAGCTTTCTTT.